A selection of T cell receptor beta chains follows, all from one sample in a study of T cell responses to AZD1222 COVID-19 vaccine. Method: immunoSEQ multiplex PCR; TCRdb's copy keeps in-frame clones and lacks some. Altogether fewer than 150,000 clones are present, 89% being singletons, with the ten largest covering approximately 9.4%. This sample comprised peripheral blood, obtained 28 days after the second AZD1222 dose. The receptors stem from an adult who received the AZD1222 COVID-19 vaccine. Each CDR3 is given with its conserved first and last residue. The order of the fields is CDR3 protein, CDR3 DNA, V gene, clone size, D gene, J gene. The D gene is left open where the match is weak. Not all rows give a size; the values are once, few, many and, for expanded clones, a class.

CASSLEQAFSGNTIYF TGCGCCAGCAGCTTGGAACAGGCGTTCTCTGGAAACACCATATATTTT TRBV5-1 . . TRBJ1-3
CASSTPQGANTEAFF TGTGCCAGCAGTACACCACAGGGAGCGAACACTGAAGCTTTCTTT TRBV6-5 . . TRBJ1-1
CATSRGDSNYGYTF TGTGCCACCAGCAGAGGTGACAGCAACTATGGCTACACCTTC TRBV15 few . TRBJ1-2
CASSGAGGYNEQFF TGCGCCAGCAGCGGTGCGGGAGGTTACAATGAGCAGTTCTTC TRBV5-1 . TRBD2 TRBJ2-1
CASGLSPPAGAPNQPQHF TGTGCTAGTGGTTTGTCCCCACCCGCGGGGGCGCCCAATCAGCCCCAGCATTTT TRBV12-5 . . TRBJ1-5
CASSQEWAPEQYF TGTGCCAGCAGCCAAGAATGGGCCCCCGAGCAGTACTTC TRBV3-1/TRBV3-2 . . TRBJ2-7
CATSRDRGSNQPQHF TGTGCCACCAGCAGAGATAGGGGAAGCAATCAGCCCCAGCATTTT TRBV15 . . TRBJ1-5
CASSVGQVNTGELFF TGTGCCAGCAGCGTGGGACAGGTGAACACCGGGGAGCTGTTTTTT TRBV9 . TRBD1 TRBJ2-2
CASNHRGRFPTDTQYF TGTGCCAGCAACCACAGGGGGCGCTTCCCCACAGATACGCAGTATTTT TRBV21-1 . . TRBJ2-3
CASSRGLAGASTDTQYF TGTGCCAGCAGCAGAGGACTAGCGGGCGCTAGCACAGATACGCAGTATTTT TRBV5-8 few TRBD2 TRBJ2-3
CSVHTGTSGSPEYF TGCAGCGTTCACACCGGGACTAGCGGGAGTCCCGAGTACTTC TRBV29-1 once TRBD2 TRBJ2-5
CASSSSQGRNTGELFF TGTGCCAGCAGCTCGTCACAGGGGAGGAACACCGGGGAGCTGTTTTTT TRBV7-2 . TRBD1 TRBJ2-2